This T cell receptor beta chain was sequenced during a study of breast tumors, draining lymph nodes, adjacent tissues. TCRdb analysed the multiplex PCR reads with MiXCR anew, one entry per CDR3 protein. This table has over 10,000 distinct CDR3 sequences, about three fifths appearing once. The CDR3 runs 13 residues. Trimming removed 8 bases from V and 2 bases from J, with 10 bases in between. In germline, CDR1 is MRHNA, CDR2 SNTAGT. Sequencing was carried out using tumor-adjacent breast tissue. The genes are TRBV6-4 and TRBJ1-3, with D unclear. The clonotype originates from a female donor with breast cancer. Some clones in this sample may be carry-over from other donors' samples. CDR3 amino acids: CASSVSPGNTIYF. As DNA, the CDR3 is TGTGCCAGCTCTGTATCCCCTGGAAACACCATATATTTT.